One sample yielded the 5 T cell receptor beta chains listed below, sequenced in a study of shared T cell receptors in the human thymus. TCRdb's copy holds only in-frame clones and misses some; the assay was immunoSEQ multiplex PCR. The top ten hold about 0.013% of the sample, which has roughly 500,000 clones, approximately 80% seen once. A further study also used this sample, focusing on human thymus T cells.

Sequenced: thymocytes. The receptors were gathered from a boy younger than two with a congenital heart defect.

This chain joins TRBV11-2 and TRBJ2-7, with 7 bases identical to TRBD1. Germline lookup yields CDR1 SGHAT and CDR2 FQNNGV. This CDR3 has 15 amino acids. V shed 5 bases, J shed 0 bases, and the junction held 7 bases outside the gene matches. The CDR3 DNA reads TGTGCCAGCAGCAACCAAGACAGGGACTCCTACGAGCAGTACTTC. Residues: CASSNQDRDSYEQYF.

The chain employs TRBV28 and TRBJ1-5; perhaps TRBD1 as D (5 bases). Trimming pared 6 bases from V and 4 bases from J, leaving 10 bases between. Germline V CDR1 and CDR2: MDHEN, SYDVKM. The CDR3 sequence is 13 residues long. CDR3 bases: TGTGCCAGCAGCACCCCAGGGAATCAGCCCCAGCATTTT. Translation gives CASSTPGNQPQHF.

This clone was counted a few times. This sequence joins TRBV19 and TRBJ2-7, with D tentatively TRBD1 (5 bases). The ends were cut back, 3 bases at V and 2 bases at J, with 8 bases in the middle. CDR1 and CDR2 from the germline V gene are LNHDA and SQIVND (reference sequence). The CDR3 length is 13 residues. The CDR3 region is CASSMDIPYEQYF. DNA for the CDR3: TGTGCCAGTAGTATGGACATCCCCTACGAGCAGTACTTC.

This chain joins TRBV9 and TRBJ2-1; 15 positions match TRBD2. The CDR3 length is 20 residues. V shed 3 bases, J shed 5 bases, and the junction held 15 bases outside the gene matches. The V gene's germline CDR1 is SGDLS and CDR2 YYNGEE. The CDR3: CASSARPGLAGGCTDNEQFF. CDR3 bases: TGTGCCAGCAGCGCTAGGCCGGGACTAGCGGGAGGCTGCACAGACAATGAGCAGTTCTTC.

The chain combines TRBV4-3 with TRBJ2-7; 11 bases are a match to TRBD2. The junction had 12 bases not matched to a gene; V was cut back by 4 bases and J by 4 bases. The germline V gene encodes CDR1 LGHNA and CDR2 YSLEER. This CDR3 is built from 17 residues. The CDR3 DNA reads as TGCGCCAGCAGCCGCTACCACGTACTAGCGGGAGTGTACGAGCAGTACTTC. Its protein is CASSRYHVLAGVYEQYF.